This passage covers 30 T cell receptor beta chains from one sample sequenced in a study of somatic mutations in cytotoxic T cells in rheumatoid arthritis. Generated by immunoSEQ multiplex PCR, the TCRdb table keeps only in-frame clones and is missing some. The sample has around 15,000 clones; about four fifths are singletons. What was sequenced was CD8+ T cells sorted from blood. These receptors were obtained from an adult with rheumatoid arthritis.

This clone was seen just once. The chain couples TRBV27 to TRBJ1-1; no definite D call. Looked up from germline, CDR1 is MNHEY and CDR2 is SMNVEV (reference sequence). V lost 2 bases and J 0 bases, leaving 7 bases between the germline ends. This CDR3 has 14 amino acids. CDR3 loop: CASSLSGLNTEAFF. As DNA, the CDR3 is TGTGCCAGCAGTTTAAGCGGCCTGAACACTGAAGCTTTCTTT.

This rearrangement joins TRBV10-3 to TRBJ2-5; tentatively, D is TRBD2 (6 bases). Germline V gives CDR1 ENHRY, CDR2 SYGVKD. This CDR3 has 13 residues. V lost 2 bases, J lost 3 bases, and 7 bases lay in between. In DNA, the CDR3 is TGTGCCATCAGTGAGGGCGGGGAAGAGACCCAGTACTTC. This codes for CAISEGGEETQYF.

This clone was seen only once. The rearrangement links TRBV5-5 to TRBJ2-7, with a weak D call TRBD1 (5 bases). V lost 7 bases and J 1 base, leaving 12 bases between the germline ends. Germline-derived CDR1 and CDR2 are SGHKS and YYEKEE (reference sequence). This CDR3 comprises 13 residues. The CDR3 region has the DNA TGTGCCAGCTTTAACCAGGGTTCCTACGAGCAGTACTTC. Protein product: CASFNQGSYEQYF.

This clone appeared once. The chain has TRBV5-1 and TRBJ1-1; D unresolved. This CDR3 is built from 14 residues. Germline CDR1 reads SGHRS; CDR2 reads YFSETQ. The V end lost 0 bases, the J end lost 7 bases, and 13 bases lay between the germline ends. DNA of the CDR3: TGCGCCAGCAGCTTGGGTTGGCAGGTCGGTGAAGCTTTCTTT. As protein: CASSLGWQVGEAFF.

The chain recombines TRBV7-6 with TRBJ2-5, with 9 bases matching TRBD2. This CDR3 is built from 16 residues. Trimming removed 3 bases from V and 5 bases from J; junction bases left unmatched: 10. Germline values: CDR1 SGHVS, CDR2 FNYEAQ. The CDR3 region is CASSLAWREGLETQYF. DNA of the CDR3: TGTGCCAGCAGCTTGGCGTGGCGGGAGGGCCTCGAGACCCAGTACTTC. Combining the CDR3 with reference TRBV7-6 and TRBJ2-5 gives the whole variable domain GAGVSQSPRYKVTKRGQDVALRCDPISGHVSLYWYRQALGQGPEFLTYFNYEAQQDKSGLPNDRFSAERPEGSISTLTIQRTEQRDSAMYRCASSLAWREGLETQYFGPGTRLLVL.

The chain carries TRBV27 and TRBJ2-1; perhaps D is TRBD1 or TRBD2 (6 bases each). The V and J ends lost 3 bases and 3 bases respectively, with 9 bases between them. This CDR3 is built from 14 residues. CDR1 MNHEY and CDR2 SMNVEV come from the germline V gene (reference sequence). The CDR3 here is CASSFGGHYNEQFF. The CDR3 DNA sequence: TGTGCCAGCAGTTTCGGGGGACACTACAATGAGCAGTTCTTC.

The chain joins TRBV2 to TRBJ1-2; the D is unclear. V lost 5 bases and J lost 0, with 7 bases in between. Germline V gives CDR1 SNHLY, CDR2 FYNNEI. The CDR3 totals 13 residues. DNA of the CDR3: TGTGCCAGCAGTATAGGGTCTAACTATGGCTACACCTTC. Its protein is CASSIGSNYGYTF. Variable domain in full (rest from reference TRBV2 and TRBJ1-2): EPEVTQTPSHQVTQMGQEVILRCVPISNHLYFYWYRQILGQKVEFLVSFYNNEISEKSEIFDDQFSVERPDGSNFTLKIRSTKLEDSAMYFCASSIGSNYGYTFGSGTRLTVV.

This chain links TRBV4-3 with TRBJ2-3; possibly TRBD2 for D (5 bases). The CDR3 has 15 residues. Germline assignment: CDR1 LGHNA and CDR2 YSLEER. V lost 4 bases and J lost 7, with 18 bases in between. CDR3 DNA: TGCGCCAGCAGCCCCGGGCGGGTACTTGGGAATACGCAGTATTTT. This translates into CASSPGRVLGNTQYF.

The chain recombines TRBV28 with TRBJ2-7; D may be TRBD1 or TRBD2 (5 bases each). With 3 bases removed from V and 0 bases from J, the gap between germline ends came to 12 bases. In germline, CDR1 is MDHEN, CDR2 SYDVKM. This CDR3 contains 15 residues. In DNA form, the CDR3 reads TGTGCCAGCAGTTTCGGGGCTTACGCCTCCTACGAGCAGTACTTC. This encodes CASSFGAYASYEQYF.

The chain couples TRBV11-2 to TRBJ2-5; D is perhaps TRBD1 (6 bases). With 6 bases removed from V and 4 bases from J, the gap between germline ends came to 18 bases. The germline V gene has CDR1 SGHAT and CDR2 FQNNGV. The CDR3 sequence is 15 residues long. In DNA form, the CDR3 reads TGTGCCAGCAGTTCACGACAGCAGGGGCCAGAGACCCAGTACTTC. Residues: CASSSRQQGPETQYF.

The count of this clone is one. In nucleotides, the CDR3 is TGTGCCAGCAGTTACTCGGTTGGGGCCACTGAAGCTTTCTTT. It is translated as CASSYSVGATEAFF. The chain carries TRBV6-5 and TRBJ1-1, with D perhaps TRBD1 (5 bases). The CDR3 loop spans 14 amino acids. Germline CDR1 and CDR2: MNHEY and SVGAGI. Trimming left V 0 bases short and J 4 bases short, with 9 bases between.

This clone has just a few counts. The chain carries TRBV7-8 and TRBJ2-4; either TRBD1 or TRBD2 may fit D (8 bases each). The CDR3 contains 19 residues. The germline V gene encodes CDR1 SGHVS and CDR2 FQNEAQ. Deletions cut 5 bases from V and 0 bases from J, with 23 bases between. The CDR3 coding sequence is TGTGCCAGCAGCCGACAGGGGATAGCGGGATCGGTAGCCAAAAACATTCAGTACTTC. Protein: CASSRQGIAGSVAKNIQYF.

The V call is TRBV28, the J call TRBJ2-1; D ambiguous. This CDR3 has 12 residues. Trimming cost V 8 bases and J 0 bases, with 5 bases left between them. CDR1 and CDR2 (germline): MDHEN, SYDVKM. The CDR3 here is CASAPSYNEQFF. CDR3 nucleotide sequence: TGTGCCAGCGCTCCCTCCTACAATGAGCAGTTCTTC.

This clone came up once. Compared with germline, one end of the junction differs, possibly owing to a read error. The chain recombines TRBV5-6 with TRBJ1-6, with D perhaps TRBD1 (5 bases). The V gene's germline CDR1 is SGHDT and CDR2 YYEEEE. This CDR3 is built from 14 residues. CDR3 sequence (DNA): TGTGCCAGCAGGTTGGGGGTGAGGAATTCACCCCTCCACTTT. Its protein is CASRLGVRNSPLHF.

The CDR3 bases are TGTGCTAGTGGTTTGGGGGGGTGGAGCGGCAATGAGCAGTTCTTC. Amino acids: CASGLGGWSGNEQFF. This chain joins TRBV12-5 and TRBJ2-1, with D perhaps matching TRBD1 or TRBD2 (5 bases each). The germline V and J ends were trimmed by 1 base and 6 bases, with 13 bases remaining between them. The germline V gene encodes CDR1 LGHNT and CDR2 FRNRAP. The CDR3 extends over 15 amino acids.

This sequence joins TRBV4-3 and TRBJ1-6, with a tentative D call TRBD1 (5 bases). CDR1 and CDR2 from the germline V gene are LGHNA and YSLEER. The V end was cut by 0 bases, the J end by 6 bases, with 9 bases between. CDR3 length equals 15 residues. As DNA, the CDR3 is TGCGCCAGCAGCCAAGATGCCCAGGGTAATTCACCCCTCCACTTT. It encodes CASSQDAQGNSPLHF.

With regard to this clone: The junction does not match germline at one end; this may be a read error. The chain employs TRBV13 and TRBJ2-7, with 7 positions matching TRBD1. Germline lookup yields CDR1 PRHDT and CDR2 FYEKMQ (reference sequence). This CDR3 spans 14 amino acids. CDR3 coding DNA: TGTGCCAGCAGCCTAGGGGGCAGGTCCTACGAGCAGTACTTC. It specifies CASSLGGRSYEQYF.

This sequence joins TRBV10-3 and TRBJ2-1; 7 positions match TRBD2. This CDR3 spans 13 amino acids. In germline, CDR1 is ENHRY, CDR2 SYGVKD. The ends lost 6 bases at V and 7 bases at J; junction bases unmatched: 6. CDR3 residues: CAIRGGSLNEQFF. CDR3 bases: TGTGCCATCAGGGGAGGGAGCCTGAATGAGCAGTTCTTC.

The count of this clone is one. The chain couples TRBV27 to TRBJ2-7; D call uncertain. This CDR3 spans 15 amino acids. The germline CDR1 and CDR2 sequences are MNHEY and SMNVEV (reference sequence). Trimming cost V 6 bases and J 0 bases, with 15 bases left between them. The CDR3 DNA sequence: TGTGCCAGCAGCCCCTGGCCCATAAACTCCTACGAGCAGTACTTC. Protein: CASSPWPINSYEQYF.

This clone showed up just a few times. The chain links TRBV30 to TRBJ1-1; 7 bases match TRBD1. V dropped 2 bases and J dropped 3; count of bases not matched to a gene: 3. There are 13 residues in the CDR3. Germline values: CDR1 GTSNPN, CDR2 SVGIG (reference sequence). The CDR3 loop reads CAWSTGVDTEAFF. The DNA for the CDR3 is TGTGCCTGGAGTACAGGGGTAGACACTGAAGCTTTCTTT.

This clone was observed a handful of times. The rearrangement joins TRBV4-1 to TRBJ1-2; D gene unclear. V shed 1 base and J shed 2 bases, with 11 bases lying between them. CDR3 length equals 15 residues. Germline-derived CDR1 and CDR2 are MGHRA and YSYEKL. CDR3 sequence (DNA): TGCGCCAGCAGCCAAGTCAGTCCGGGAAACTATGGCTACACCTTC. Translated: CASSQVSPGNYGYTF.

A few counts support this clone. The rearrangement uses TRBV5-1 and TRBJ2-7; a weak D match, TRBD1 (5 bases). The CDR3 totals 13 residues. The V end lost 2 bases, the J end lost 4 bases, and 10 bases lay between the germline ends. Germline CDR1 is SGHRS and CDR2 is YFSETQ. As DNA, the CDR3 is TGCGCCAGCAGCTTTGGCGACAGATACGAGCAGTACTTC. Residues: CASSFGDRYEQYF.

This chain's CDR3 is CASSATSGRGNEQFF. CDR3 sequence (DNA): TGCGCCAGCAGCGCGACTAGCGGGAGAGGGAATGAGCAGTTCTTC. The J gene is TRBJ2-1, the V gene TRBV10-1, with TRBD2 matching over 12 bases. The germline CDR1 and CDR2 sequences are WNHNN and SYGVQD (reference sequence). V was clipped by 6 bases and J by 7 bases; unmatched bases: 7. The CDR3 runs 15 residues.

The rearrangement links TRBV4-1 to TRBJ2-1; unclear D gene. The CDR3 runs 13 residues. Germline CDR1 reads MGHRA; CDR2 reads YSYEKL. Trimming removed 1 base at V and 7 bases at J, with 8 bases between. CDR3 DNA: TGCGCCAGCAGCCAAGGTTCAATAAATGAGCAGTTCTTC. It is translated as CASSQGSINEQFF.

The J gene is TRBJ1-1, the V gene TRBV11-2; no firm D call. Trimming pared 1 base from V and 4 bases from J, leaving 13 bases between. The CDR3 runs 15 residues. Germline values: CDR1 SGHAT, CDR2 FQNNGV. In DNA, the CDR3 is TGTGCCAGCAGCTTAGTAAGGGAGGTTGGCACTGAAGCTTTCTTT. It codes for CASSLVREVGTEAFF.

The chain employs TRBV6-5 and TRBJ2-1; 13 bases fit TRBD2. The CDR3 runs 16 residues. Germline values: CDR1 MNHEY, CDR2 SVGAGI. Losses at the gene ends were 4 bases for V and 4 bases for J; bases not matched to a gene: 4. CDR3 in DNA: TGTGCCAGCAGTTCTGGGACTAGCGGGAATTACAATGAGCAGTTCTTC. Its translation: CASSSGTSGNYNEQFF.

This sequence joins TRBV7-9 and TRBJ2-7, with D perhaps TRBD2 (7 bases). This CDR3 contains 16 residues. CDR1 and CDR2 from the germline V gene are SEHNR and FQNEAQ (reference sequence). Trimming shortened V by 5 bases and J by 2 bases, and 19 bases separated the two germline ends. The CDR3 spells CASSPRGLPDPYEQYF. The CDR3 region has the DNA TGTGCCAGCAGCCCCAGGGGACTACCGGACCCCTACGAGCAGTACTTC.

The chain recombines TRBV9 with TRBJ2-2; 9 bases line up with TRBD1. J lost 1 base, V lost 0 bases, and 4 bases had no gene match. Germline V gene lookup returns CDR1 SGDLS and CDR2 YYNGEE. This CDR3 has 17 amino acids. The CDR3 DNA is TGTGCCAGCAGCGTAGCTCGGGACAGGGTGAACACCGGGGAGCTGTTTTTT. It yields the protein CASSVARDRVNTGELFF.

This chain links TRBV27 with TRBJ2-7; weak D call: TRBD2 (6 bases). Trimming took off 9 bases at V and 3 bases at J, with 15 bases between the two ends. The CDR3 is 13 residues long. CDR1 is MNHEY and CDR2 is SMNVEV in the germline V gene (reference sequence). CDR3 DNA sequence: TGTGCCAGTTCTTGGGGAGGAAGCTACGAGCAGTACTTC. This gives the protein CASSWGGSYEQYF.

The chain uses TRBV27 and TRBJ1-2; no clear D gene. The CDR3 length is 13 residues. Germline-derived CDR1 and CDR2 are MNHEY and SMNVEV (reference sequence). V lost 3 bases to trimming and J lost 6 bases, with 11 bases between them. This CDR3 is CASSFGGTNGYTF. The CDR3 bases are TGTGCCAGCAGTTTTGGTGGAACGAATGGCTACACCTTC.